This TCR beta chain was recorded in a study of blood T cells in healthy people across ages. This clonotype came up a few times. CDR3 length: 14 amino acids. Trimming took 6 bases from V and 6 from J, leaving 15 bases between them. Germline assignment: CDR1 MDHEN and CDR2 SYDVKM. PCR was performed a second time for about 7 to 12 cycles using a sample-barcoded 5' primer and a J-beta primer mix. Each cDNA was tagged by a template-switch adaptor containing 12 random nucleotides. Researchers report that each sample yielded at least 2.5 million CDR3-containing paired-end reads. MiXCR was run by TCRdb on the 5' RACE reads, yielding one entry per CDR3 protein. This sample yields some 1.5 million distinct CDR3 sequences, of which over 25% are seen a single time; 7.7% belongs to the top ten. Healthy Russian Caucasian donors spanned ages about 6 to 95 years.

The receptor's source is a woman younger than 45 in good health. The sequenced material came from blood. The gene calls are TRBV28 and TRBJ2-1; TRBD1 or TRBD2 may be the D gene (5 bases each). CDR3 coding DNA: TGTGCCAGCAGGTCCTGGGTAGGGACCAATGAGCAGTTCTTC. Translation gives CASRSWVGTNEQFF.